The entry below describes one TCR beta chain. Its antigen is not identified. The data stem from a study of CD4+ T cells in melanoma. Points from the study as a whole: A reported correlation linked neoantigen-specific CD4+ T cells to CD8+, macrophage and B cell function. In melanoma, neoantigen-specific CD4+ T cells reportedly differed in differentiation state.

Clones were sequenced by immunoSEQ multiplex PCR, and TCRdb holds only the in-frame ones, with some missing. The sample lists some 21,000 clones; about four fifths were seen once. The germline gives CDR1 MNHEY, CDR2 SVGAGI. The V and J ends lost 6 bases and 4 bases, in that order; junction bases with no gene match: 7. This CDR3 has 14 amino acids. The sample comprised cells from a culture (not recorded whether cultured in vitro). The chain joins TRBV6-5 to TRBJ1-2; 8 nucleotides agree with TRBD1. The clonotype originates from a human donor with melanoma. CDR3 nucleotide sequence: TGTGCCAGCAGCTTCGTGGGGACAGGCTATGGCTACACCTTC. Translating it yields CASSFVGTGYGYTF.